A selection of T cell receptor beta chains follows, all from one sample in a study of blood T cell repertoires in COVID-19. Some clones are missing from TCRdb's copy, which holds only in-frame ones; the method was immunoSEQ multiplex PCR. The sample records more than 250,000 clones, around nine tenths being singletons. The sequencing sample was made of peripheral blood. All receptors derive from a man aged 50 to 60 with active or convalescent COVID-19. Each CDR3 is given with its conserved first and last residue. Fields, in order: D gene, J gene, V gene, CDR3 DNA, CDR3 protein. D genes are given only for firm matches.

>TRBD1|TRBJ1-2|TRBV2
TGTGCCAGCAGGAAGGACAGGGAGTATGGCTACACCTTC
CASRKDREYGYTF
>TRBD1|TRBJ1-1|TRBV5-5
TGTGCCAGCAGCTCCCACAGGGACAGGGTGACTGAAGCTTTCTTT
CASSSHRDRVTEAFF
>TRBD1|TRBJ2-7|TRBV19
TGTGCCAGTAGCGGCAGGGGGCTTTACGAGCAGTACTTC
CASSGRGLYEQYF
>TRBD1|TRBJ2-2|TRBV18
TGTGCCAGCTCACCCGTATCAGGGGGCGACACCGGGGAGCTGTTTTTT
CASSPVSGGDTGELFF
>.|TRBJ1-6|TRBV25-1
TGTGCCAGCAGTGAATATCGACAAGAAAATTCACCCCTCCACTTT
CASSEYRQENSPLHF
>.|TRBJ2-7|TRBV5-1
TGCGCCAGCAGCTGGGGTGGGCCCCAGGGCGAGCAGTACTTC
CASSWGGPQGEQYF
>.|TRBJ1-3|TRBV7-2
TGTGCCAGCAGCGGACGGGACAAACACGGTGGAAACACCATATATTTT
CASSGRDKHGGNTIYF
>.|TRBJ2-3|TRBV3-1/TRBV3-2
TGTGCCAGCAGCCGCTCGGGGGATACGCAGTATTTT
CASSRSGDTQYF
>.|TRBJ2-7|TRBV5-1
TGCGCCAGCAGCTTGGGGCCGGGTACAAACGAGCAGTACTTC
CASSLGPGTNEQYF
>.|TRBJ1-5|TRBV30
TGTGCCTGGAGTAACGGGGGGAATCAGCCCCAGCATTTT
CAWSNGGNQPQHF
>TRBD1|TRBJ1-2|TRBV7-9
TGTGCCAGCAGCTTAATGGGACAGGGGGCTCGGACCTTC
CASSLMGQGARTF
>.|TRBJ2-7|TRBV2
TGTGCCAGCAGTGGGCCTACAGGGTCCTACGAGCAGTACTTC
CASSGPTGSYEQYF
>TRBD1|TRBJ2-7|TRBV5-1
TGCGCCAGCAGCCCGTTTTTGGGGACAGTGGATCACTACGAGCAGTACTTC
CASSPFLGTVDHYEQYF
>TRBD1|TRBJ2-1|TRBV30
TGTGCCTGGAACTCCGGGACAGGGATCGGAAATGAGCAGTTCTTC
CAWNSGTGIGNEQFF
>TRBD1|TRBJ1-4|TRBV6-2/TRBV6-3
TGTGCCAGCAGTCCAACCGGGACAGGCAATGAAAAACTGTTTTTT
CASSPTGTGNEKLFF
>.|TRBJ1-2|TRBV5-1
TGCGCCAGCAGCTTAGGATTATGGGCAGGGGATGACTATGGCTACACCTTC
CASSLGLWAGDDYGYTF